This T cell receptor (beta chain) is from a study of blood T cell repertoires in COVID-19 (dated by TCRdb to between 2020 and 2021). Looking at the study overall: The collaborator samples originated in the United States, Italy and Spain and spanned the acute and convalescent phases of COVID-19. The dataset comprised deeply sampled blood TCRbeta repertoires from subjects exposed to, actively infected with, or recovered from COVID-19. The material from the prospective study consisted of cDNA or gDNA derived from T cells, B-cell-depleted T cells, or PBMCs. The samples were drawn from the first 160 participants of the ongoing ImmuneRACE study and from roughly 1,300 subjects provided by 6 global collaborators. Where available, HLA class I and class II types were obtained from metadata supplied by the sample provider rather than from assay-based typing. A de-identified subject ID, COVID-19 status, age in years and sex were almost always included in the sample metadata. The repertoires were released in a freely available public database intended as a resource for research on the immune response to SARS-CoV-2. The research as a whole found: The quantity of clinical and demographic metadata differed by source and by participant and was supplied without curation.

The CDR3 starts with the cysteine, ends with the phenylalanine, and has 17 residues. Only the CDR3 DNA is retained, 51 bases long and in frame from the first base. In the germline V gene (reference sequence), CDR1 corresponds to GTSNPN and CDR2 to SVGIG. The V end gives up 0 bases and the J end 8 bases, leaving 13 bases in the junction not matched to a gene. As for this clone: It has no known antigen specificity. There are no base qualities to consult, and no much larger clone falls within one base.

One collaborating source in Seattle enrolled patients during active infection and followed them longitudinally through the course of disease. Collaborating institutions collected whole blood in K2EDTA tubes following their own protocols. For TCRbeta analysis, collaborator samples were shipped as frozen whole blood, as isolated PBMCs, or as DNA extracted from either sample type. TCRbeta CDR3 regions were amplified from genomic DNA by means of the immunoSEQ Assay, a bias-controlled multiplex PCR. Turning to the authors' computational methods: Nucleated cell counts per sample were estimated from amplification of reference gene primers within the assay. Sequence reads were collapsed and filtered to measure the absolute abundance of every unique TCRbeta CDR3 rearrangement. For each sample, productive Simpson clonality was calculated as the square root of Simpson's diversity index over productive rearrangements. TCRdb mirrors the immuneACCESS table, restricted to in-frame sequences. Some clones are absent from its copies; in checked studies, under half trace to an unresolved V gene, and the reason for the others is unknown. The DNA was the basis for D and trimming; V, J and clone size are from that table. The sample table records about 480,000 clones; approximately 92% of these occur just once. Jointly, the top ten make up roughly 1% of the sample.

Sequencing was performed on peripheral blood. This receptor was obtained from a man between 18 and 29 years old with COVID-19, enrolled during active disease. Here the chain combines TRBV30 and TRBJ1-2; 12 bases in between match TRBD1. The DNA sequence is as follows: TGTGCCTGGAGTGTACGTGGGACAGGGGGCCCTTCACGCGGCTACACCTTC. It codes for CAWSVRGTGGPSRGYTF. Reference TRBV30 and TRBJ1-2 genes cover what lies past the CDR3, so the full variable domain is SQTIHQWPATLVQPVGSPLSLECTVEGTSNPNLYWYRQAAGRGLQLLFYSVGIGQISSEVPQNLSASRPQDRQFILSSKKLLLSDSGFYLCAWSVRGTGGPSRGYTFGSGTRLTVV.